This entry features one TCR beta chain sequence. Using immunoSEQ multiplex PCR, the repertoire was profiled, and TCRdb retains in-frame clones only, with some absent. The sample holds 40,000 to 65,000 clones, about 88% seen once. This sample was taken from a study of OX40 agonist ivuxolimab in advanced cancers. The CDR3 is 15 residues long. The chain uses TRBV21-1 and TRBJ1-2; the table's TRBD1 call for D was not verified on the DNA. TRBV21-1 is labeled a pseudogene. The sequence came from an adult with an advanced solid tumor such as melanoma, head and neck, liver or kidney cancer. Sequencing was performed on CD4+ or CD8+ T cells sorted from blood, taken in a trial of the OX40 agonist ivuxolimab. The DNA for the CDR3 is TGTGCCAGCAGCCCCCGACAGGGGCAGGGCTATGGCTACACCTTC. This codes for CASSPRQGQGYGYTF.